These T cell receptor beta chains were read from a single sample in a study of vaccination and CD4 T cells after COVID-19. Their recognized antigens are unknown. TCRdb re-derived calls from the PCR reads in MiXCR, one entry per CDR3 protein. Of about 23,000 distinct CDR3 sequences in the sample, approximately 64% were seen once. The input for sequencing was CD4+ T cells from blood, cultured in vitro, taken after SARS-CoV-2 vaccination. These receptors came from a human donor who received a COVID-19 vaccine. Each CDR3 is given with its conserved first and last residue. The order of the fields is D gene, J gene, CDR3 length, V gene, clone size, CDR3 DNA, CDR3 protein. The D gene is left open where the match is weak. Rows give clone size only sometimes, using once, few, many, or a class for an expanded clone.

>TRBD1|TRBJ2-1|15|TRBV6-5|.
TGTGCCAGCAGTTACTCGTGGGGACAGAACAATGAGCAGTTCTTC
CASSYSWGQNNEQFF
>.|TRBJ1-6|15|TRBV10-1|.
TGCGCCAGCAGTGCGAGTGCAGGGTCGGGTTCACCCCTCCACTTT
CASSASAGSGSPLHF
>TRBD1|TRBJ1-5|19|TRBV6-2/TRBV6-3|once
TGTGCCAGCAGTTACCCCACGGGGACAGGGGGCCCGGGCAATCAGCCCCAGCATTTT
CASSYPTGTGGPGNQPQHF
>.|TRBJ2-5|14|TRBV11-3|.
TGTGCCAGCAGCTTAGATCACAGGGTGGAGACCCAGTACTTC
CASSLDHRVETQYF
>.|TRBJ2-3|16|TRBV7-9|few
TGTGCCAGCAGCTTAGGGGATTCGTCCTTCACAGATACGCAGTATTTT
CASSLGDSSFTDTQYF
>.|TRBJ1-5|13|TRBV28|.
TGTGCCAGCAGTTTAGATGAGACTCAGCCCCAGCATTTT
CASSLDETQPQHF
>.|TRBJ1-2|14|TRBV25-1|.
TGTGCCAGCAGTGAGTACAGCGACAACTATGGCTACACCTTC
CASSEYSDNYGYTF
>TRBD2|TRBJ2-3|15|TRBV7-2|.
TGTGCCAGCAGGAAGCGGGGGGGCGGTACAGATACGCAGTATTTT
CASRKRGGGTDTQYF
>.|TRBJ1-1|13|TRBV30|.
TGTGCCTGGAGTTCACATAGGGACACTGAAGCTTTCTTT
CAWSSHRDTEAFF
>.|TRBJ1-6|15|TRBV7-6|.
TGTGCCAGCAGCCTAGCTGAGGGGGGTAATTCACCCCTCCACTTT
CASSLAEGGNSPLHF
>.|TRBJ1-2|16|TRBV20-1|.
TGCAGTGCTAGAGATCGGGTCTCGACAGGACACTATGGCTACACCTTC
CSARDRVSTGHYGYTF
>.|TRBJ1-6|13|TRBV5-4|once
TGTGCCAGCAAGGGAGTAGATAATTCACCCCTCCACTTT
CASKGVDNSPLHF
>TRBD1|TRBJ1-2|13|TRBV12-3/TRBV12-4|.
TGTGCCAGCAGAGGGTTCGACAGGGGCGGCTACACCTTC
CASRGFDRGGYTF
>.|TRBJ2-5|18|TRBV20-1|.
TGCAGTGCTCGACTCTTTGGCGGAGGGACAAGGGGGCGGGAGACCCAGTACTTC
CSARLFGGGTRGRETQYF
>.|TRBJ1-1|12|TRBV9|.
TGTGCCAGCAGTCGGGGACACCTTGAAGCTTTCTTT
CASSRGHLEAFF
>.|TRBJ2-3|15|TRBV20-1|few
TGCAGTGCTAACGAAGGGGGGGCCGACGCAGATACGCAGTATTTT
CSANEGGADADTQYF
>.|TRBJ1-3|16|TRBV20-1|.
TGCAGTGCTACATCAGCAGGAGACGCCTCTGGAAACACCATATATTTT
CSATSAGDASGNTIYF
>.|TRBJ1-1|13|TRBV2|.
TGTGCCAGCAGGGGAGGGATGAACACTGAAGCTTTCTTT
CASRGGMNTEAFF
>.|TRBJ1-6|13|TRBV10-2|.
TGCGCCAGCAGTGATGTGAGGGATTCACCCCTCCACTTT
CASSDVRDSPLHF
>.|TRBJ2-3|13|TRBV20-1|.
TGCAGTGCTAGACGGCCCCACACAGATACGCAGTATTTT
CSARRPHTDTQYF
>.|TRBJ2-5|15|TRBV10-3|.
TGTGCCATCAACACGAGGGGTGGACTACAAGAGACCCAGTACTTC
CAINTRGGLQETQYF
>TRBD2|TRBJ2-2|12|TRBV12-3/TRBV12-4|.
TGTGCCAGCAGCTCGGGGGGGTGGGAGCTGTTTTTT
CASSSGGWELFF
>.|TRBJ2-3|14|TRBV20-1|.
TGCAGTGCCACGCCTGCTAGCTTCAGGGATACGCAGTATTTT
CSATPASFRDTQYF
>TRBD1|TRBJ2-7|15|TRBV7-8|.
TGTGCCAGCAGACAGGCAGGGGGTAACCCCTACGAGCAGTACTTC
CASRQAGGNPYEQYF
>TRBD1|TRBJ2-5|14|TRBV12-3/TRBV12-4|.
TGTGCCAGCAGATTCTCGACAGGGATCGCGACCCAGTACTTC
CASRFSTGIATQYF
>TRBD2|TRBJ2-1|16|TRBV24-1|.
TGTGCCACCAGTGACGGTGGACTAGCGGGGGCTAATGAGCAGTTCTTC
CATSDGGLAGANEQFF
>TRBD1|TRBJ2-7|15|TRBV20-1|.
TGCAGTGCTAAGACCCCAGGGGACAGCTCCTACGAGCAGTACTTC
CSAKTPGDSSYEQYF
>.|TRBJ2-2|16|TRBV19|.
TGTGCCAGTAGTACAGGACTAAGGACGAACACCGGGGAGCTGTTTTTT
CASSTGLRTNTGELFF
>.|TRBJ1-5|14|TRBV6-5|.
TGTGCCAGCAGTTACAGGGGGGAGAATCAGCCCCAGCATTTT
CASSYRGENQPQHF
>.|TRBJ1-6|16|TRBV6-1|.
TGTGCCAGCAGTGAATGGAGGGGCTCCTATAATTCACCCCTCCACTTT
CASSEWRGSYNSPLHF
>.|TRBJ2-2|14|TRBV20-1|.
TGCAGTGCTAGAGAGACATCGGAAACCGGGGAGCTGTTTTTT
CSARETSETGELFF
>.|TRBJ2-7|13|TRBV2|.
TGTGCCAGCAGTGTCAGACAAACCTACGAGCAGTACTTC
CASSVRQTYEQYF
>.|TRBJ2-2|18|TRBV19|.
TGTGCCAGTAGTCCATTGGTCCGCCCAGTGGGCGGGACCGGGGAGCTGTTTTTT
CASSPLVRPVGGTGELFF
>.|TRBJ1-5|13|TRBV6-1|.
TGTGCCAGCAGTGGAAATAGTCAAAAGGGCCAGCATTTT
CASSGNSQKGQHF
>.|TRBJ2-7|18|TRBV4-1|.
TGCGCCAGCAGCCAAGGAAGTTCGACAGGAGAAATACGCTACGAGCAGTACTTC
CASSQGSSTGEIRYEQYF
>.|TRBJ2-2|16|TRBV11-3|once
TGTGCCAGCAGCTTAGATCGCAAAGATAACACCGGGGAGCTGTTTTTT
CASSLDRKDNTGELFF
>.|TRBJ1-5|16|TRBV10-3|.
TGTGCCATCAGTGAGTCTTCAAGGGGTAGCAATCAGCCCCAGCATTTT
CAISESSRGSNQPQHF
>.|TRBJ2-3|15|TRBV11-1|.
TGTGCCAGCAGCTTAAATATGGCTAGCTTTGATACGCAGTATTTT
CASSLNMASFDTQYF
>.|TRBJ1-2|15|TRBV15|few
TGTGCCACCAGCCTCCGTGGGGACTGGGACTATGGCTACACCTTC
CATSLRGDWDYGYTF
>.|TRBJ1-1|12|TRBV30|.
TGTGCCTGGAGCTTAGGGGGCACTGAAGCTTTCTTT
CAWSLGGTEAFF
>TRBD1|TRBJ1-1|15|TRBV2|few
TGTGCCAGCAGCGGTGCGGGACAGGGAAGTACTGAAGCTTTCTTT
CASSGAGQGSTEAFF
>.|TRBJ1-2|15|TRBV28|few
TGTGCCAGCAGTTTGGTAGGTCCCAGGACAGCCACCTACACCTTC
CASSLVGPRTATYTF
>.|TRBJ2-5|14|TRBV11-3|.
TGTGCCAGCAGCTCCGGGACTGTACAAGAGACCCAGTACTTC
CASSSGTVQETQYF
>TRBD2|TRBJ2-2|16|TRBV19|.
TGTGCCAGTAGTAGACTAGCGGGGGCCGACACCGGGGAGCTGTTTTTT
CASSRLAGADTGELFF
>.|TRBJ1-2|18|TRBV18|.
TGTGCCAGCTCTCCAGGATTCTGGGTGCTCTCTGTGGGCTATGGCTACACCTTC
CASSPGFWVLSVGYGYTF
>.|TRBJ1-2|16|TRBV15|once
TGTGCCACCAGCCCCAGGGTAGGGAGCTATAACTATGGCTACACCTTC
CATSPRVGSYNYGYTF
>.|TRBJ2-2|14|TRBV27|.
TGTGCCAGCAGTCCCCTGGATTGGACCGGGGAGCTGTTTTTT
CASSPLDWTGELFF
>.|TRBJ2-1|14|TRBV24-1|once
TGTGCCACCAGTGATTTTACTATCGGCAATGAGCAGTTCTTC
CATSDFTIGNEQFF
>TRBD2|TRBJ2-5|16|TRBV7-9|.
TGTGCCAGCAGAGGATGGGGCGGGGGATTCCAAGAGACCCAGTACTTC
CASRGWGGGFQETQYF
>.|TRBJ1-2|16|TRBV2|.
TGTGCCAGCGAAACAGTTCTACCGGGACATAACTATGGCTACACCTTC
CASETVLPGHNYGYTF
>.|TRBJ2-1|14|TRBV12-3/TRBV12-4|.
TGTGCCAGCGGTCCCCGGGGGGCGTACAATGAGCAGTTCTTC
CASGPRGAYNEQFF
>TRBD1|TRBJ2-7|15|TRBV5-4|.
TGTGCCAGCAGCACTGGGACAGCGCGCAACTACGAGCAGTACTTC
CASSTGTARNYEQYF
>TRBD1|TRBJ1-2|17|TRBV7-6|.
TGTGCCAGCAGCCCCACAGGGGAGCCCTATTCGGGCTATGGCTACACCTTC
CASSPTGEPYSGYGYTF
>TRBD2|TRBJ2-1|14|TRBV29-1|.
TGCAGCGTTTCAAAGCGGGGGGACGACGACGAGCAGTTCTTC
CSVSKRGDDDEQFF
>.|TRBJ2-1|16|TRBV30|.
TGTGCCTGGAGTGTTAGGTTAGTAGTTCCCCTCGTTGAGCAGTTCTTC
CAWSVRLVVPLVEQFF